The clone carrying this T cell receptor (beta chain) was seen once. This sample is part of a study of blood T cell repertoires in COVID-19. Looking at the study overall: Both acute and convalescent COVID-19 samples were obtained from the United States, Italy and Spain.

The CDR3 runs to 13 residues. After removal of 7 bases from V and 4 bases from J, the junction contained 6 bases not matched to a gene. CDR1 and CDR2 (germline): MGHDK, SYGVNS. Original analysis: Amplified reference gene primers provided the basis for estimating nucleated cell counts. Profiled with immunoSEQ multiplex PCR; TCRdb holds only in-frame clones, not every one. V and J calls and clone size are those listed in that table; D and trimming were worked out from the DNA. The data show 150,000 or so clones, about 87% seen once. J is TRBJ2-5 and V is TRBV25-1; 7 bases align to TRBD1. The clonotype comes from an elderly man with acute or convalescent COVID-19. The sequenced sample was peripheral blood. Here the CDR3 DNA reads TGTGCCAGCAATCGACAGGGACGAGAGACCCAGTACTTC. It codes for CASNRQGRETQYF. Supplemented by reference TRBV25-1 and TRBJ2-5, the full variable domain reads EADIYQTPRYLVIGTGKKITLECSQTMGHDKMYWYQQDPGMELHLIHYSYGVNSTEKGDLSSESTVSRIRTEHFPLTLESARPSHTSQYLCASNRQGRETQYFGPGTRLLVL.